The 30 T cell receptor beta chains presented below share a single source sample, sequenced in a study of cytomegalovirus exposure and HLA in healthy donors. TCRdb keeps only in-frame clones here, not all; method: immunoSEQ multiplex PCR. The data show more than 55,000 clones, less than 95% seen once. The sequencing input was PBMCs. The receptors were gathered from a woman between 18 and 29 years old in good health and CMV-seronegative.

This clone was observed a single time. This chain connects TRBV5-1 to TRBJ2-5; 7 nucleotides match TRBD1. The V gene end was trimmed by 4 bases and the J gene end by 2 bases; junction bases not matched to a gene: 11. The CDR3 consists of 16 residues. Germline V CDR1 and CDR2: SGHRS, YFSETQ. The CDR3 DNA follows: TGCGCCAGCAGCCCGGGGACAGACTTAATTCAAGAGACCCAGTACTTC. The encoded protein is CASSPGTDLIQETQYF.

The rearrangement uses TRBV5-1 and TRBJ1-6; D is uncertain. With 0 bases removed from V and 0 bases from J, the gap between germline ends came to 10 bases. Germline CDR1 reads SGHRS; CDR2 reads YFSETQ. The CDR3 loop spans 17 amino acids. The CDR3 DNA reads as TGCGCCAGCAGCTTGGGAGGCGGGAGCTCCTATAATTCACCCCTCCACTTT. This sequence encodes CASSLGGGSSYNSPLHF.

This sequence joins TRBV18 and TRBJ2-2, with TRBD2 matching 8 bases. Germline V gene sequence: CDR1 KGHSH, CDR2 LQKENI. Trimming at V came to 0 bases and at J to 5 bases, leaving 5 bases not matched to a gene. The CDR3 spans 16 residues. This CDR3 reads CASSPPSGGQTGELFF. The CDR3, as DNA: TGTGCCAGCTCACCACCGTCGGGGGGGCAGACCGGGGAGCTGTTTTTT.

The count of this clone is one. The rearrangement links TRBV5-6 to TRBJ1-1, with unresolved D. The CDR3 loop spans 12 amino acids. V was pared by 2 bases and J by 4 bases, with 6 bases between. Looked up from germline, CDR1 is SGHDT and CDR2 is YYEEEE. The CDR3 protein is CASSFQFTEAFF. For the CDR3, the DNA is TGTGCCAGCAGCTTCCAATTCACTGAAGCTTTCTTT.

The chain is built from TRBV7-6 and TRBJ1-5, with 7 positions matching TRBD1. The junction had 2 bases not matched to a gene; V was cut back by 1 base and J by 5 bases. Germline CDR1 and CDR2: SGHVS and FNYEAQ. The CDR3 has 14 residues. In DNA, the CDR3 is TGTGCCAGCAGCTTAGGAGGGGGCCATCAGCCCCAGCATTTT. This encodes CASSLGGGHQPQHF.

CDR3 sequence: CASSLNRGTSYEQYF. The CDR3 nucleotides read TGTGCCAGCAGCCTTAACAGGGGAACGTCCTACGAGCAGTACTTC. The V and J genes are TRBV6-5 and TRBJ2-7, with 7 bases matching TRBD1. Germline V gene sequence: CDR1 MNHEY, CDR2 SVGAGI. The CDR3 is 15 residues long. The J segment lost 1 base and the V segment lost 6 bases, leaving 9 bases of the junction unmatched.

A few counts support this clone. V and J are TRBV18 and TRBJ1-3, with a weak D call TRBD1 (5 bases). Looked up from germline, CDR1 is KGHSH and CDR2 is LQKENI. V lost 4 bases to trimming and J lost 1 base, with 8 bases between them. The CDR3 is 14 amino acids. CDR3 protein: CASSQGRSGNTIYF. CDR3 DNA sequence: TGTGCCAGCTCACAGGGGAGGTCTGGAAACACCATATATTTT.

The chain couples TRBV28 to TRBJ2-6; 9 nucleotides agree with TRBD1. J gave up 0 bases and V 6 bases, and 6 bases lay outside the gene matches. Germline CDR1 is MDHEN and CDR2 is SYDVKM. The CDR3 length is 17 residues. Here the CDR3 reads CASRLQGAYSGANVLTF. CDR3 bases: TGTGCCAGCAGATTACAGGGGGCGTACTCTGGGGCCAACGTCCTGACTTTC.

V and J are TRBV5-1 and TRBJ1-4, with a weak D call TRBD1 (6 bases). The V end lost 0 bases, the J end lost 8 bases, and 14 bases lay between the germline ends. The CDR3 spans 15 residues. Looked up from germline, CDR1 is SGHRS and CDR2 is YFSETQ. The CDR3 bases are TGCGCCAGCAGCTTGGGCCAGGGGAGAAAGGAAAAACTGTTTTTT. Its protein is CASSLGQGRKEKLFF. Full variable domain (outside the CDR3, taken from reference TRBV5-1 and TRBJ1-4): KAGVTQTPRYLIKTRGQQVTLSCSPISGHRSVSWYQQTPGQGLQFLFEYFSETQRNKGNFPGRFSGRQFSNSRSEMNVSTLELGDSALYLCASSLGQGRKEKLFFGSGTQLSVL.

The chain is built from TRBV7-9 and TRBJ2-7; no definite D call. Per germline, CDR1 SEHNR and CDR2 FQNEAQ (reference sequence). The CDR3 runs 11 residues. V shed 5 bases and J shed 6 bases, with 8 bases lying between them. CDR3 sequence reads: CASSQLGEQYF. The DNA for the CDR3 is TGTGCCAGCAGCCAGCTAGGCGAGCAGTACTTC.

The chain carries TRBV19 and TRBJ1-2; a weak D match, TRBD1 (6 bases). From germline, CDR1 is LNHDA and CDR2 SQIVND (reference sequence). CDR3 length: 16 residues. Trimming removed 2 bases at V and 3 bases at J, with 16 bases between. The CDR3 DNA reads TGTGCCAGTAGTATATGGGGGGGGGCGCAGGACTATGGCTACACCTTC. The encoded protein is CASSIWGGAQDYGYTF.

The rearrangement joins TRBV28 to TRBJ1-5; D gene uncertain. The CDR3 extends over 14 amino acids. Per the germline V gene, CDR1 is MDHEN and CDR2 is SYDVKM. V shed 6 bases and J shed 4 bases, with 13 bases lying between them. The CDR3 sequence is CASRVGGPNQPQHF. As DNA, the CDR3 is TGTGCCAGCAGGGTTGGAGGGCCAAATCAGCCCCAGCATTTT.

This chain links TRBV10-3 with TRBJ1-2; 12 positions agree with TRBD1. This CDR3 comprises 13 residues. CDR1 and CDR2 (germline): ENHRY, SYGVKD. V lost 4 bases and J lost 9; bases outside the gene matches: 3. DNA of the CDR3: TGTGCCATCAGTGTTGGGACAGGGGGCAGCTACACCTTC. It yields the protein CAISVGTGGSYTF.

V usage is TRBV5-1 and J usage is TRBJ2-7; the D gene is possibly TRBD1 (5 bases). This CDR3 has 16 amino acids. From germline, CDR1 is SGHRS and CDR2 YFSETQ. Between the trimmed V and J ends, which lost 0 bases and 2 bases, there was a span of 15 bases. CDR3: CASSLDRTRDTYEQYF. CDR3 DNA sequence: TGCGCCAGCAGCTTGGACAGGACCAGAGACACCTACGAGCAGTACTTC.

This chain uses TRBV28 with TRBJ2-5, with D possibly TRBD2 on 5 matching bases. The CDR3 has 12 residues. CDR1 is MDHEN, CDR2 SYDVKM, per germline. The V gene lost 9 bases and the J gene lost 5 bases, with 13 bases spanning the gap. The CDR3 DNA sequence: TGTGCCAGTCGGACTCCTGGGGAGACCCAGTACTTC. This sequence encodes CASRTPGETQYF. Full variable domain (missing parts from reference TRBV28 and TRBJ2-5): DVKVTQSSRYLVKRTGEKVFLECVQDMDHENMFWYRQDPGLGLRLIYFSYDVKMKEKGDIPEGYSVSREKKERFSLILESASTNQTSMYLCASRTPGETQYFGPGTRLLVL.

V and J are TRBV13 and TRBJ2-3, with 8 bases lining up with TRBD2. J lost 2 bases, V lost 5 bases, and 3 bases had no gene match. This CDR3 comprises 14 residues. CDR1 is PRHDT, CDR2 FYEKMQ, per germline (reference sequence). The CDR3 spells CASSDSGTTDTQYF. The CDR3 coding sequence is TGTGCCAGCAGCGATAGCGGGACCACAGATACGCAGTATTTT.

This clone was picked up one time. The genes are TRBV14 and TRBJ2-1; 8 bases align to TRBD2. CDR1 is SGHDN, CDR2 FVKESK, per germline. The CDR3 runs to 16 residues. Trimming took 3 bases from V and 5 from J; bases not matched to a gene: 9. CDR3 DNA: TGTGCCAGCAGCCATCGGATCGGGGGGGCTGACAATGAGCAGTTCTTC. Residues: CASSHRIGGADNEQFF.

The rearrangement uses TRBV28 and TRBJ2-1, with 7 bases aligning to TRBD2. The V segment lost 5 bases and the J segment 2 bases; nucleotides outside the gene matches: 6. CDR1 and CDR2 from the germline V gene are MDHEN and SYDVKM. This CDR3 spans 15 amino acids. The CDR3 sequence is CASSARDYTYNEQFF. CDR3 nucleotides: TGTGCCAGCAGTGCCCGGGACTACACCTACAATGAGCAGTTCTTC.

The J gene is TRBJ2-3, the V gene TRBV14; D is undetermined. This CDR3 is 14 amino acids long. Between the trimmed V and J ends, which lost 2 bases and 0 bases, there was a span of 6 bases. Germline loops: CDR1 SGHDN, CDR2 FVKESK. CDR3 amino acids: CASSQIVSTDTQYF. The DNA for the CDR3 is TGTGCCAGCAGCCAAATCGTCAGCACAGATACGCAGTATTTT.

The gene calls are TRBV7-2 and TRBJ2-3; the D gene is possibly TRBD2 (5 bases). Germline V gene data show CDR1 as SGHTA and CDR2 as FQGNSA. The CDR3 has 14 residues. With 4 bases removed from V and 5 bases from J, the gap between germline ends came to 13 bases. This chain's CDR3 is CASSSIVGVDTQYF. Here the CDR3 DNA reads TGTGCCAGCAGCTCCATCGTCGGGGTAGATACGCAGTATTTT.

The chain links TRBV7-2 to TRBJ2-1, with 10 positions matching TRBD2. V gave up 2 bases and J gave up 2 bases; unmatched junction bases: 6. The CDR3 runs 17 residues. Germline loops: CDR1 SGHTA, CDR2 FQGNSA. The CDR3 loop is CASSLTGSGGPYNEQFF. CDR3 bases: TGTGCCAGCAGCTTAACGGGTAGCGGGGGGCCCTACAATGAGCAGTTCTTC.

DNA of the CDR3: TGTGCCAGTCGTCGGAGGGAGACTGGCACCGGGGAGCTGTTTTTT. Encoded protein: CASRRRETGTGELFF. This chain links TRBV19 with TRBJ2-2; TRBD2 is a possible D gene (6 bases). The CDR3 contains 15 residues. Trimming took 8 bases from V and 4 from J, leaving 17 bases between them. Per the germline V gene, CDR1 is LNHDA and CDR2 is SQIVND (reference sequence).

This clone was counted once. This chain connects TRBV6-1 to TRBJ2-7; possible D gene TRBD2, 5 bases. The V and J ends lost 6 bases and 7 bases respectively, with 10 bases between them. This CDR3 contains 11 residues. Germline V gene sequence: CDR1 MNHNS, CDR2 SASEGT. CDR3 sequence: CASRRPGEQYF. For the CDR3, the DNA is TGTGCCAGCAGAAGACCGGGGGAGCAGTACTTC.

This CDR3 reads CASSSGTTGEQYF. The CDR3, as DNA: TGCGCCAGCAGCTCCGGGACAACGGGGGAGCAGTACTTC. The gene calls are TRBV5-1 and TRBJ2-7; D may be TRBD1 (6 bases). This CDR3 region has 13 residues. Between the trimmed V and J ends, which lost 3 bases and 7 bases, there was a span of 14 bases. Germline V CDR1 and CDR2: SGHRS, YFSETQ.

V is TRBV5-1 and J is TRBJ1-1, with D possibly TRBD1 on 6 matching bases. This CDR3 has 15 amino acids. Trimming removed 1 base from V and 0 bases from J, with 10 bases in between. Germline V gene data show CDR1 as SGHRS and CDR2 as YFSETQ. CDR3: CASSLFQGMNTEAFF. Written as DNA, the CDR3 is TGCGCCAGCAGCTTGTTTCAGGGGATGAACACTGAAGCTTTCTTT.

The chain couples TRBV29-1 to TRBJ1-1; TRBD1 is a possible D gene (6 bases). This CDR3 has 16 residues. V gave up 2 bases and J gave up 2 bases, with 18 bases separating them. Per germline, CDR1 SQVTM and CDR2 ANQGSEA. CDR3 DNA: TGCAGCGTTGAATACCTCCTAGACAGGCTAAACACTGAAGCTTTCTTT. It is translated as CSVEYLLDRLNTEAFF.

Only one count was recorded for this clone. The rearrangement joins TRBV27 to TRBJ2-2, with D perhaps matching TRBD2 (6 bases). V was cut by 1 base and J by 4 bases, with 13 bases left in between. Germline-derived CDR1 and CDR2 are MNHEY and SMNVEV (reference sequence). The CDR3 covers 16 residues. Written as DNA, the CDR3 is TGTGCCAGCAGTTTATTTCGGCAGGGAGGCACCGGGGAGCTGTTTTTT. Translation: CASSLFRQGGTGELFF.

The rearrangement uses TRBV29-1 and TRBJ2-2; D possibly corresponds to TRBD2 (6 bases). CDR3 length: 14 amino acids. V gave up 5 bases and J gave up 4 bases, with 14 bases separating them. Looked up from germline, CDR1 is SQVTM and CDR2 is ANQGSEA. The CDR3 protein is CSVFPGLSTGELFF. CDR3 nucleotides: TGCAGCGTTTTCCCGGGACTGTCCACCGGGGAGCTGTTTTTT.

The chain is built from TRBV5-6 and TRBJ1-2, with 9 bases that match TRBD1. Germline V gene data show CDR1 as SGHDT and CDR2 as YYEEEE. CDR3 size: 14 residues. V was clipped by 4 bases and J by 3 bases; unmatched bases: 4. CDR3 bases: TGTGCCAGCAGCAATACAGGGGGCTACTATGGCTACACCTTC. Protein product: CASSNTGGYYGYTF.

The chain employs TRBV19 and TRBJ1-5; 7 positions match TRBD1. With V trimmed by 5 bases and J by 4 bases, 2 bases remained unmatched. The CDR3 is 13 amino acids. Germline-derived CDR1 and CDR2 are LNHDA and SQIVND (reference sequence). The chain's CDR3 is CASSGDRNQPQHF. Written as DNA, the CDR3 is TGTGCCAGTAGTGGGGACAGAAATCAGCCCCAGCATTTT.